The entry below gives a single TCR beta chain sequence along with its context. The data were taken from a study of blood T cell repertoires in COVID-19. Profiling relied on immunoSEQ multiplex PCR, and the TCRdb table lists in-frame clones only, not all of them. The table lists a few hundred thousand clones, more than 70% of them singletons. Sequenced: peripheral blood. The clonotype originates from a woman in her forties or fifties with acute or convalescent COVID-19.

CDR3 bases: TGCGCCAGCAGCCCCGTGACAGGGGCCTGGGACTCCTATAATTCACCCCTCCACTTT. Translation gives CASSPVTGAWDSYNSPLHF. The chain joins TRBV4-1 to TRBJ1-6, with 8 bases matching TRBD1. With 4 bases clipped from V and 0 bases from J, the junction kept 11 bases outside the gene matches. The CDR3 contains 19 residues. Germline V CDR1 and CDR2: MGHRA, YSYEKL.